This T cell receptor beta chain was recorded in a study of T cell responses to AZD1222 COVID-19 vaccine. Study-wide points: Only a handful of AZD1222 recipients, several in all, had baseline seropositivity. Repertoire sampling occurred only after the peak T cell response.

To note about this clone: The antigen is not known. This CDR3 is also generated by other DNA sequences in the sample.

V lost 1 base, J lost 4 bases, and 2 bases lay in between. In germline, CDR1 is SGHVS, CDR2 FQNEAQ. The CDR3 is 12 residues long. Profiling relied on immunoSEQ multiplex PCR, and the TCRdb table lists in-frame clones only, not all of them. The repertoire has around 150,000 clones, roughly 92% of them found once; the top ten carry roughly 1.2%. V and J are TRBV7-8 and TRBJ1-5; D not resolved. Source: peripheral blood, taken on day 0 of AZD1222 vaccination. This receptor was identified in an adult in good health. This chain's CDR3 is CASSLVNQPQHF. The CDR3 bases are TGTGCCAGCAGCTTAGTTAATCAGCCCCAGCATTTT.